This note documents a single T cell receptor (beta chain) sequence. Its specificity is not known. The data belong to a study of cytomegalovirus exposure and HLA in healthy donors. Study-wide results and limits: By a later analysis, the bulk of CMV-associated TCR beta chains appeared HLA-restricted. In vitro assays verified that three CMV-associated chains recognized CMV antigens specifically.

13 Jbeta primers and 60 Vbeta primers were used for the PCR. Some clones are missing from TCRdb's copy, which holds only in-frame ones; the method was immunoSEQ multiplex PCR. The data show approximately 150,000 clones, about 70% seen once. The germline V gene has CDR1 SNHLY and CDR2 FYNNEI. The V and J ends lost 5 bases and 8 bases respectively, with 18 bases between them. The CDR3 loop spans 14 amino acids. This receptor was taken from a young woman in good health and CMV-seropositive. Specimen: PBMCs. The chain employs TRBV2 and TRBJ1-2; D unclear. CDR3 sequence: CASSSRTGIEGYTF. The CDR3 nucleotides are TGTGCCAGCAGTTCCCGGACGGGGATAGAGGGCTACACCTTC. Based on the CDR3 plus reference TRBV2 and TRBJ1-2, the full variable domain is EPEVTQTPSHQVTQMGQEVILRCVPISNHLYFYWYRQILGQKVEFLVSFYNNEISEKSEIFDDQFSVERPDGSNFTLKIRSTKLEDSAMYFCASSSRTGIEGYTFGSGTRLTVV.